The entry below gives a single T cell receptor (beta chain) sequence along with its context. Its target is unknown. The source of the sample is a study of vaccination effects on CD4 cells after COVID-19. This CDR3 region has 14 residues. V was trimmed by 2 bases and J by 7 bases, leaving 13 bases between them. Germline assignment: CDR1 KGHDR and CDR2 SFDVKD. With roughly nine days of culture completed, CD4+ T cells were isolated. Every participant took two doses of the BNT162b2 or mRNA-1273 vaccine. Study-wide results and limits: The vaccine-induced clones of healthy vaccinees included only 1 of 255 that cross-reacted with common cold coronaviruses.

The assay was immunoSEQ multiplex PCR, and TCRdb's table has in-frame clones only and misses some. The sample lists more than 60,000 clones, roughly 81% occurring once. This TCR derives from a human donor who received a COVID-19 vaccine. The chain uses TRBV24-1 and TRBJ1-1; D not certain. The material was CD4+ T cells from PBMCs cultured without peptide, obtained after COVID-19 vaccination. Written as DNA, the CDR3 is TGTGCCACCAGTGATTCGTTCGAAGGGAATGAAGCTTTCTTT. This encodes CATSDSFEGNEAFF.